The 2 T cell receptor beta chains below all came from one sample that was sequenced in a study of T cells after posttransplantation cyclophosphamide. Repertoires were generated with immunoSEQ multiplex PCR, while TCRdb's copy carries only in-frame clones and drops some. The sample records 51,000 or so clones, roughly 92% being singletons. Sequenced material: PBMCs. All receptors come from a woman in her 30s in good health and a related stem cell transplant donor.

This chain uses TRBV5-1 with TRBJ2-3; weak D call: TRBD1 (6 bases). This CDR3 has 14 amino acids. Germline V gene sequence: CDR1 SGHRS, CDR2 YFSETQ. Trimming removed 6 bases at V and 4 bases at J, with 15 bases between. CDR3 protein: CASTPIAGADTQYF. For the CDR3, the DNA is TGCGCCAGCACCCCCATCGCAGGGGCAGATACGCAGTATTTT. The full variable domain, its missing parts supplied by reference TRBV5-1 and TRBJ2-3, is KAGVTQTPRYLIKTRGQQVTLSCSPISGHRSVSWYQQTPGQGLQFLFEYFSETQRNKGNFPGRFSGRQFSNSRSEMNVSTLELGDSALYLCASTPIAGADTQYFGPGTRLTVL.

The V gene is TRBV4-3, the J gene TRBJ2-1; tentatively, D is TRBD2 (6 bases). Trimming cost V 0 bases and J 3 bases, with 21 bases left between them. The CDR3 loop spans 19 amino acids. Germline values: CDR1 LGHNA, CDR2 YSLEER. The CDR3, as DNA: TGCGCCAGCAGCCAAGATATGGGATTCGGGGGTGGGCTCTACAATGAGCAGTTCTTC. This sequence encodes CASSQDMGFGGGLYNEQFF.